This TCR beta chain was observed in a study of blood T cells in healthy people across ages (dated by TCRdb to between 2014 and 2017). In the study overall: In model experiments, template switching captured about one uniquely barcoded TCR beta cDNA molecule for every two T cells. Using deep sequencing normalized with unique cDNA molecular identifiers, the study measured how TCR beta repertoire diversity changes with age. The donors were divided into four age groups: young (average around 16 years), middle-aged (about 40), aged (around 59) and long-lived (around 87). To avoid experimental bias, donors of different ages were distributed randomly across sequencing lanes. The study analyzed two additional independent replicas of 1 million unique cDNA reads from the same blood draw for two donors, one aged 18 to 30 and one aged 80 or older.

Here is what the overall study found, with its caveats: As age increased, observed TCR beta diversity per million T cells dropped in a roughly linear way, and a significant reduction was already evident by age roughly 40. The long-lived group showed more naive CD4+ T cells, fewer expanded clones and increased TCR diversity than the aged group, suggesting age selection. Because profiling used bulk unsorted PBMCs, naive and antigen-experienced compartments could not be compared conclusively. Total diversity estimates from one million sequenced T cells were considered lower bounds and underestimates. The percentage of naive T cells measured by flow cytometry correlated strongly with observed TCR beta diversity. Donor CMV infection status was unknown, potentially confounding age-related changes in expanded clonotypes.

Donors were about 36 systemically healthy Caucasian individuals from Russia aged roughly 6 to 100 years. Each donor gave roughly 11 milliliters of peripheral blood, drawn into EDTA-treated Vacutainer tubes. Ficoll-Paque density-gradient centrifugation was used to isolate PBMCs, with at least 6.5 million per sample. Trizol reagent was used to extract total RNA from PBMCs, with at least 5.5 micrograms per sample. Naive CD45RAhigh/CD27high T cell percentages were measured by flow cytometry on a PBMC aliquot from every donor. The CDR3 runs 15 residues from the cysteine to the phenylalanine. Of the read, only the CDR3 DNA is kept; its 45 bases are in frame from base 1. CDR1 MGHRA and CDR2 YSYEKL were looked up in the germline V gene. Libraries were built with 5' RACE. Sequencing was carried out with an Illumina HiSeq 2500. A second about 7 to 11 cycle PCR used a sample-barcoded 5' primer and a J-beta primer mix. A template-switch 5' adaptor carrying 12 random nucleotides introduced a unique molecular identifier onto each TCR beta cDNA molecule. Each sample yielded at least 2.5 million CDR3-containing paired-end reads. The Mint cDNA synthesis kit, primed by a TRBC-specific oligonucleotide, was used to synthesize first-strand cDNA from all RNA. All cDNA was treated with uracil-DNA glycosylase and then went through a first 18-cycle PCR with the universal primers M1SS and BC2_uni_R. As for the authors' bioinformatics: Normalization of each sample was performed by random selection of 1 million high-quality reads, each carrying a distinct molecular identifier. Instead of being binned into consensus sequences, reads with shared molecular identifiers were discarded. MiTCR, run with a Q25 quality threshold and the strictest error-elimination algorithm, handled CDR3 identification, clonotype clustering and error correction. Lower-bound total TCR beta diversity was estimated with a nonparametric unseen species model using Euler transformation. Using fastp trimming at Q25 and MiXCR clonotype assembly, TCRdb reanalyzed the public sequencing data and kept in-frame beta chains. Duplicate CDR3 protein sequences are folded into a single record with the most common DNA and genes. The V and J calls, along with clone size, are taken from TCRdb and not from the paper's own processing. Across this sample there are about 1.4 million distinct CDR3 sequences, with 55% to 75% seen only once. 6.7% of the sample rests with the top ten.

To note about this clonotype: Its antigen is still unknown. This may arise from a read error, as a much more abundant clone is one base away.

The sequence came from a man younger than 35 in good health. Input material: blood. The rearranged chain carries TRBV4-1 and TRBJ2-7; 11 bases in the middle match TRBD2. The CDR3 protein sequence reads: CANSQVAGGTYEQYF. The DNA reads as follows: TGCGCCAACAGCCAAGTAGCGGGAGGGACCTACGAGCAGTACTTC.